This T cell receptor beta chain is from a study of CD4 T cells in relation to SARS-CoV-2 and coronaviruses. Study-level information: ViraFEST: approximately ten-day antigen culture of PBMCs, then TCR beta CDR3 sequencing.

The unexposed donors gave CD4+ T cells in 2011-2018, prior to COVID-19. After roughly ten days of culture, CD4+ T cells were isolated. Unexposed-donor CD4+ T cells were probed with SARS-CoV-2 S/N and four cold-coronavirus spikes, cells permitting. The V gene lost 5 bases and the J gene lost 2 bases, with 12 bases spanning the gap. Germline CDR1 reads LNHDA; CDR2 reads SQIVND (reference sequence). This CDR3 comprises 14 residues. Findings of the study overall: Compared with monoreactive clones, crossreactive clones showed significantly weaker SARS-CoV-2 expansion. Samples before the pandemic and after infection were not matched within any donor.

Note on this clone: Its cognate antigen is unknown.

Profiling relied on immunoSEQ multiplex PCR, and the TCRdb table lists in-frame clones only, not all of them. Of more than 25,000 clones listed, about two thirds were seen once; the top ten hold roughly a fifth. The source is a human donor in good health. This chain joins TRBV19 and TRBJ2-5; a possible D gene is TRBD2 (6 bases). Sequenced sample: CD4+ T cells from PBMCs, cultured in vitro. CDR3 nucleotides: TGTGCCAGTAGTGCTCCGGGACTGCAAGAGACCCAGTACTTC. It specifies CASSAPGLQETQYF.